This TCR beta chain came from a study of cytomegalovirus exposure and HLA in healthy donors. The study, taken as a whole, reports: Despite most TCR sequences being rare, some public TCRs occurred in many donors.

Germline CDR1 SGDLS, CDR2 YYNGEE. The ends were cut back, 4 bases at V and 3 bases at J, with 5 bases in the middle. The CDR3 is 12 residues long. Primers for the PCR totalled 60 Vbeta and 13 Jbeta. Profiling relied on immunoSEQ multiplex PCR, and the TCRdb table lists in-frame clones only, not all of them. The repertoire has approximately 100,000 clones, around 62% of them found once; the top ten carry around 3.9%. The sample holds a few counts of this clone. The antigen is undetermined. This TCR was sampled from a man aged 30 to 45 in good health and CMV-seropositive. The sample taken for sequencing was PBMCs. The gene calls are TRBV9 and TRBJ2-4; D possibly corresponds to TRBD2 (5 bases). CDR3 nucleotides: TGTGCCAGCAGCCGGGACAAAAACATTCAGTACTTC. It codes for CASSRDKNIQYF. The full variable domain, completed using reference TRBV9 and TRBJ2-4, is DSGVTQTPKHLITATGQRVTLRCSPRSGDLSVYWYQQSLDQGLQFLIQYYNGEERAKGNILERFSAQQFPDLHSELNLSSLELGDSALYFCASSRDKNIQYFGAGTRLSVL.